The 23 T cell receptor beta chains reported below all come from one sample, sequenced in a study of control samples from healthy donors and cancer patients. Assay used: immunoSEQ multiplex PCR; TCRdb lists only in-frame clones, some missing. The sample lists about 200,000 clones; over 80% were seen once. Sequencing was carried out using blood. The source is a man in his thirties or forties in good health.

The chain combines TRBV3-1 (or the pseudogene TRBV3-2) with TRBJ1-1, with 9 bases fitting TRBD1. J gave up 7 bases and V 1 base, and 7 bases lay outside the gene matches. Germline CDR1 reads LGHDT; CDR2 reads YNNKEL (reference sequence). CDR3 length equals 15 residues. The CDR3 here is CASSQAGTGSNEAFF. The CDR3 nucleotides read TGTGCCAGCAGCCAAGCCGGGACAGGGTCTAATGAAGCTTTCTTT.

The sample holds a few counts of this clone. The chain has TRBV12-5 and TRBJ1-3; perhaps TRBD1 as D (6 bases). The CDR3 contains 17 residues. CDR1 and CDR2 (germline): LGHNT, FRNRAP. Trimming shortened V by 2 bases and J by 0 bases, and 14 bases separated the two germline ends. CDR3 nucleotides: TGTGCTAGTGGTTTGACCAGACAGGTGTACTCTGGAAACACCATATATTTT. Protein: CASGLTRQVYSGNTIYF.

This chain links TRBV6-1 with TRBJ1-5; D may be TRBD1 (5 bases). Germline loops: CDR1 MNHNS, CDR2 SASEGT. V was cut by 2 bases and J by 0 bases, with 8 bases left in between. There are 15 residues in the CDR3. CDR3 protein: CASSEPTASNQPQHF. CDR3 sequence (DNA): TGTGCCAGCAGTGAACCGACAGCTAGCAATCAGCCCCAGCATTTT.

This chain links TRBV24-1 with TRBJ1-2, with TRBD1 matching over 7 bases. With 2 bases clipped from V and 8 bases from J, the junction kept 7 bases outside the gene matches. From germline, CDR1 is KGHDR and CDR2 SFDVKD. The CDR3 runs to 14 residues. The CDR3 DNA sequence: TGTGCCACCAGTGATTCCTCAGGGGGTTGGGGCTACACCTTC. Encoded protein: CATSDSSGGWGYTF.

The chain uses TRBV30 and TRBJ2-5; D may be TRBD1 (5 bases). This CDR3 comprises 13 residues. Trimming shortened V by 2 bases and J by 3 bases, and 10 bases separated the two germline ends. CDR1 and CDR2 (germline): GTSNPN, SVGIG (reference sequence). The CDR3 reads CAWSTGREETQYF. The CDR3 DNA sequence: TGTGCCTGGAGTACAGGAAGGGAAGAGACCCAGTACTTC.

The genes are TRBV7-9 and TRBJ2-1, with D possibly TRBD1 on 5 matching bases. Germline CDR1 and CDR2: SEHNR and FQNEAQ (reference sequence). The V end was cut by 6 bases, the J end by 0 bases, with 18 bases between. There are 17 residues in the CDR3. CDR3 residues: CASSNRGQQPSYNEQFF. CDR3 DNA: TGTGCCAGCAGTAATAGGGGCCAGCAACCCTCCTACAATGAGCAGTTCTTC.

The rearrangement joins TRBV3-1 (or the pseudogene TRBV3-2) to TRBJ2-1, with 8 bases lining up with TRBD2. Germline trimming cut 0 bases from V and 4 bases from J; bases unmatched to any gene: 8. CDR1 is LGHDT and CDR2 is YNNKEL in the germline V gene (reference sequence). The CDR3 contains 17 residues. CDR3 coding DNA: TGTGCCAGCAGCCAAGATTGGTCTAGCGGGCGTTACAATGAGCAGTTCTTC. This translates into CASSQDWSSGRYNEQFF.

The V call is TRBV7-8, the J call TRBJ2-1; D uncertain. The germline V gene has CDR1 SGHVS and CDR2 FQNEAQ. Trimming left V 3 bases short and J 0 bases short, with 15 bases between. The CDR3 extends over 17 amino acids. This CDR3 is CASSFTAFRSSYNEQFF. In DNA, the CDR3 is TGTGCCAGCAGCTTCACCGCTTTCCGGAGCTCCTACAATGAGCAGTTCTTC.

V and J are TRBV6-2 or TRBV6-3 and TRBJ2-1; D is undetermined. Germline CDR1 MNHEY, CDR2 SVGEGT. The CDR3 is 12 residues long. With 5 bases removed from V and 6 bases from J, the gap between germline ends came to 8 bases. CDR3 in amino acids: CASSPLSNEQFF. CDR3 nucleotides: TGTGCCAGCAGTCCCCTCTCCAATGAGCAGTTCTTC.

V usage is TRBV23-1 and J usage is TRBJ1-5; D unclear. TRBV23-1 belongs to the ORF category, with a function that is uncertain. Between the trimmed V and J ends, which lost 8 bases and 2 bases, there was a span of 10 bases. This CDR3 is built from 13 residues. The CDR3 sequence is CASGIHGNQPQHF. CDR3 in DNA: TGCGCCAGCGGGATTCACGGCAATCAGCCCCAGCATTTT.

V and J are TRBV3-1 (or the pseudogene TRBV3-2) and TRBJ1-2; D is uncertain. The germline V gene has CDR1 LGHDT and CDR2 YNNKEL (reference sequence). V gave up 0 bases and J gave up 5 bases, with 7 bases separating them. The CDR3 covers 13 residues. The CDR3, as DNA: TGTGCCAGCAGCCAAGATGGACGATATGGCTACACCTTC. This sequence encodes CASSQDGRYGYTF.

V is TRBV30 and J is TRBJ2-7; a possible D gene is TRBD2 (7 bases). V was clipped by 3 bases and J by 5 bases, with 17 bases between them. This CDR3 is 14 amino acids long. Germline V lookup: CDR1 GTSNPN, CDR2 SVGIG (reference sequence). The CDR3 DNA reads TGTGCCTGGAGGTCCTGGGGAGGGGGGCACGAGCAGTACTTC. Its translation: CAWRSWGGGHEQYF.

This sequence joins TRBV11-2 and TRBJ1-2; D unresolved. V lost 1 base, J lost 5 bases, and 17 bases lay in between. Germline CDR1 and CDR2: SGHAT and FQNNGV. The CDR3 is 16 residues long. The CDR3: CASSLVGLEYRYGYTF. For the CDR3, the DNA is TGTGCCAGCAGCTTAGTTGGGTTGGAGTATCGTTATGGCTACACCTTC.

Comment on this clone: Mismatch with germline at one junction end may stem from a read error. V usage is TRBV7-9 and J usage is TRBJ1-4, with D perhaps TRBD1 (5 bases). CDR3 length: 9 residues. Germline V gives CDR1 SEHNR, CDR2 FQNEAQ (reference sequence). The CDR3 region is CASSLTGPF. The CDR3, as DNA: TGTGCCAGCAGCTTAACAGGACCTTTT.

J is TRBJ2-2 and V is TRBV10-1, with TRBD1 identical over 7 bases. The V segment lost 2 bases and the J segment 0 bases; nucleotides outside the gene matches: 0. The CDR3 extends over 15 amino acids. Germline CDR1 reads WNHNN; CDR2 reads SYGVQD (reference sequence). The CDR3 sequence: CASSEGTANTGELFF. The DNA for the CDR3 is TGCGCCAGCAGTGAGGGGACAGCGAACACCGGGGAGCTGTTTTTT.

Comment on this clone: Distinct nucleotide sequences in the sample also encode this CDR3. The chain joins TRBV10-3 to TRBJ2-7; D may be TRBD1 (6 bases). Germline V gene lookup returns CDR1 ENHRY and CDR2 SYGVKD. The germline V and J ends were trimmed by 5 bases and 4 bases, with 9 bases remaining between them. The CDR3 runs to 12 residues. CDR3 residues: CAISPQGYEQYF. The CDR3, as DNA: TGTGCCATCAGTCCACAGGGTTACGAGCAGTACTTC.

The rearrangement links TRBV18 to TRBJ1-1; tentatively, D is TRBD1 (6 bases). The germline V gene encodes CDR1 KGHSH and CDR2 LQKENI. Trimming took off 5 bases at V and 7 bases at J, with 14 bases between the two ends. The length of the CDR3 is 13 residues. DNA of the CDR3: TGTGCCAGCTCATCCCGACAGGTGCATGAAGCTTTCTTT. Protein: CASSSRQVHEAFF. The complete variable domain, with remaining parts taken from reference TRBV18 and TRBJ1-1, reads NAGVMQNPRHLVRRRGQEARLRCSPMKGHSHVYWYRQLPEEGLKFMVYLQKENIIDESGMPKERFSAEFPKEGPSILRIQQVVRGDSAAYFCASSSRQVHEAFFGQGTRLTVV.

This chain connects TRBV15 to TRBJ2-2; weak D call: TRBD1 (5 bases). Germline V gene data show CDR1 as LNHNV and CDR2 as YYDKDF (reference sequence). The length of the CDR3 is 16 residues. V shed 1 base and J shed 7 bases, with 16 bases lying between them. CDR3 loop: CATSRGSPVQGGELFF. The CDR3 nucleotides read TGTGCCACCAGCAGAGGGTCCCCCGTCCAGGGCGGGGAGCTGTTTTTT.

V and J are TRBV2 and TRBJ1-6; a possible D gene is TRBD1 (5 bases). CDR1 is SNHLY, CDR2 FYNNEI, per germline. Deletions cut 2 bases from V and 7 bases from J, with 9 bases between. The CDR3 is 14 residues long. DNA for the CDR3: TGTGCCAGCAGTGAATTGGGGGGGAATTCACCCCTCCACTTT. Its protein is CASSELGGNSPLHF. Supplemented by reference TRBV2 and TRBJ1-6, the full variable domain reads EPEVTQTPSHQVTQMGQEVILRCVPISNHLYFYWYRQILGQKVEFLVSFYNNEISEKSEIFDDQFSVERPDGSNFTLKIRSTKLEDSAMYFCASSELGGNSPLHFGNGTRLTVT.

This clone is a singleton in its sample. This chain's CDR3 is CASSQVGGTTDTQYF. In nucleotides, the CDR3 is TGTGCCAGCAGCCAAGTAGGGGGAACCACAGATACGCAGTATTTT. V usage is TRBV14 and J usage is TRBJ2-3, with D possibly TRBD1 on 6 matching bases. CDR1 and CDR2 (germline): SGHDN, FVKESK. V shed 1 base and J shed 2 bases, with 10 bases lying between them. The CDR3 has 15 amino acids.

In this sample, this clone turned up once. The chain carries TRBV30 and TRBJ1-6, with D uncertain. The V and J ends lost 4 bases and 5 bases respectively, with 9 bases between them. Germline lookup yields CDR1 GTSNPN and CDR2 SVGIG (reference sequence). CDR3 length: 13 amino acids. Written as DNA, the CDR3 is TGTGCCTGGACTAACAGTAATAATTCACCCCTCCACTTT. Amino acid sequence: CAWTNSNNSPLHF.

The rearrangement uses TRBV6-1 and TRBJ1-1; D gene uncertain. Trimming took off 0 bases at V and 7 bases at J, with 12 bases between the two ends. CDR3 length equals 14 residues. Germline CDR1 MNHNS, CDR2 SASEGT. The CDR3 bases are TGTGCCAGCAGTGAAGCCGGGAGCCTGGTTGAAGCTTTCTTT. Translating it yields CASSEAGSLVEAFF.

V and J are TRBV3-1 (or the pseudogene TRBV3-2) and TRBJ1-3; D unclear. Deletions cut 2 bases from V and 0 bases from J, with 11 bases between. Per the germline V gene, CDR1 is LGHDT and CDR2 is YNNKEL (reference sequence). CDR3 length equals 16 residues. The CDR3 DNA reads TGTGCCAGCAGCCAACGCAGGAGTCCCTCTGGAAACACCATATATTTT. Protein sequence: CASSQRRSPSGNTIYF.